Sequencing of this T cell receptor (beta chain) was carried out in a study of T cell changes during pregnancy in multiple sclerosis. CDR1 is SGHRS and CDR2 is YFSETQ in the germline V gene. The CDR3 is 15 amino acids. The germline V and J ends were trimmed by 0 bases and 1 base, with 11 bases remaining between them. The repertoire was sequenced with immunoSEQ multiplex PCR; TCRdb's copy has only in-frame clones and lacks some. The repertoire holds about 89,000 clones, with about 94% as singletons. This receptor was obtained from a female donor with multiple sclerosis, enrolled in a pregnancy study. This chain uses TRBV5-1 with TRBJ2-7; D is undetermined. The sample was peripheral blood, taken in the third trimester of pregnancy. Here the CDR3 reads CASSLEPSVSYEQYF. The CDR3 nucleotides read TGCGCCAGCAGCTTGGAGCCTAGTGTATCCTACGAGCAGTACTTC.